What follows are 7 T cell receptor beta chains derived from one specimen sequenced in a study of blood T cell repertoires in COVID-19. The data were produced by immunoSEQ multiplex PCR, yet TCRdb's version contains in-frame clones alone and is incomplete. The sample consists of about 180,000 clones, approximately 85% of them appearing once. What was sequenced was peripheral blood. The receptors originated from a man aged 60-69 years with acute or convalescent COVID-19.

The chain combines TRBV4-1 with TRBJ2-3, with 7 bases aligning to TRBD2. This CDR3 is 16 amino acids long. V was clipped by 5 bases and J by 6 bases; unmatched bases: 14. The germline gives CDR1 MGHRA, CDR2 YSYEKL. CDR3 DNA sequence: TGCGCCAGCAGCTCCCAAGGTTCCAGCGGGACCGATACGCAGTATTTT. Its protein is CASSSQGSSGTDTQYF.

This clone was detected a few times. The V gene is TRBV7-2, the J gene TRBJ2-1; tentatively, D is TRBD1 (5 bases). The ends were cut back, 8 bases at V and 5 bases at J, with 7 bases in the middle. CDR1 is SGHTA, CDR2 FQGNSA, per germline. This CDR3 is 11 amino acids long. The CDR3 region is CASGANNEQFF. CDR3 coding DNA: TGTGCCAGCGGGGCTAACAATGAGCAGTTCTTC.

This clone has just one count. The chain joins TRBV12-2 to TRBJ2-1; TRBD2 was called by the table and not checked on the DNA. TRBV12-2 is an annotated pseudogene. This CDR3 comprises 15 residues. The chain's CDR3 is CADGTKRDPYNEQFF. CDR3 nucleotides: TGTGCAGACGGGACGAAGCGGGATCCTTACAATGAGCAGTTCTTC.

This chain uses TRBV27 with TRBJ2-3, with D possibly being TRBD1 (5 bases). Germline CDR1 and CDR2: MNHEY and SMNVEV (reference sequence). Trimming removed 5 bases at V and 1 base at J, with 13 bases between. The CDR3 spans 15 residues. CDR3: CASSPIDSRTDTQYF. The CDR3 DNA reads TGTGCCAGCAGTCCCATAGACAGCCGCACAGATACGCAGTATTTT.

The chain recombines TRBV28 with TRBJ2-3; TRBD2 matches at 15 bases. This CDR3 has 16 residues. The germline V gene encodes CDR1 MDHEN and CDR2 SYDVKM. V trimming: 6 bases; J trimming: 4 bases; junction bases outside the gene matches: 5. In nucleotides, the CDR3 is TGTGCCAGCAGGTCCGGACTAGCGGGAGGGTCAGATACGCAGTATTTT. Its translation is CASRSGLAGGSDTQYF.

This clone was detected a few times. CDR3 region: CASSESAGARGYTF. As DNA, the CDR3 is TGTGCCAGCAGTGAATCGGCAGGGGCGAGGGGCTACACCTTC. The gene calls are TRBV6-1 and TRBJ1-2, with D tentatively TRBD1 (6 bases). CDR1 is MNHNS and CDR2 is SASEGT in the germline V gene. This CDR3 region has 14 residues. The V gene lost 2 bases and the J gene lost 8 bases, with 15 bases spanning the gap.

V usage is TRBV25-1 and J usage is TRBJ2-7, with TRBD1 identical over 7 bases. Germline V gene sequence: CDR1 MGHDK, CDR2 SYGVNS. The CDR3 loop spans 13 amino acids. Trimming removed 4 bases from V and 6 bases from J; junction bases left unmatched: 6. The CDR3: CASSVTGLVEQYF. The CDR3 DNA reads TGTGCCAGCAGTGTGACAGGGTTAGTCGAGCAGTACTTC.